This record covers a single TCR beta chain. The antigen is not known. This entry belongs to a study of shared clonotypes between healthy human individuals. About the research overall: Three CD4 naive, three CD4 memory, two CD8 naive and one CD8 memory plate were used per donor.

Study-level points and caveats: In general, naive subsets displayed greater estimated richness than memory subsets did.

Trimming cost V 0 bases and J 9 bases; bases outside gene matches: 10. The length of the CDR3 is 16 residues. Germline assignment: CDR1 SGHNT and CDR2 YENEEA. Memory CD4+ cells were the fraction left after CD45RA+ naive selection. Original processing notes: Junction-only immunoSEQ sequences carried no quality scores, so filtering differed. Sequencing was performed with immunoSEQ multiplex PCR; in TCRdb, only in-frame clones are kept and a portion is missing. For V, J and clone size, that table is used; D and trimming come from the DNA. The repertoire has 2 million to 2.5 million clones, 90% to 97% of them found once; the top ten carry 0.1% to 0.15%.

This receptor was obtained from a man between 18 and 29 years old in good health. Sequencing was performed on naive CD4+ T cells sorted from blood. Documented subset: CD45RA+ positively selected. The J gene is TRBJ2-1, the V gene TRBV11-3; 8 bases align to TRBD2. The CDR3 protein is CASSLDGREGLGEQFF. CDR3 bases: TGTGCCAGCAGCTTAGATGGCCGGGAGGGCCTGGGTGAGCAGTTCTTC.